Listed here is a single TCR beta chain. Trimming cost V 1 base and J 6 bases; bases outside gene matches: 2. The germline gives CDR1 SGHNT, CDR2 YYREEE (reference sequence). The CDR3 is 14 residues long. The table came from immunoSEQ multiplex PCR; TCRdb's copy has only in-frame clones and leaves some out. The sample consists of tens of thousands of clones, approximately 81% of them appearing once. This specimen comes from a study of PD-L1 blockade in urothelial cancer. Time point defined: pretreatment peripheral blood. The chain has TRBV5-4 and TRBJ1-5; 9 positions agree with TRBD1. This sequence was found in a man aged 70 or older with urothelial cancer. The sequenced sample was PBMCs, obtained around atezolizumab (anti-PD-L1) treatment. The CDR3 loop is CASSLTGGLQPQHF. CDR3 nucleotides: TGTGCCAGCAGCTTGACAGGGGGCCTTCAGCCCCAGCATTTT.